The rows below give T cell receptor beta chains drawn from one sample of a study of monozygotic twins with inflammatory bowel disease. TCRdb derives one entry per CDR3 protein from the 5' RACE reads, leaving out DNA. Its clone listing holds roughly 150,000 distinct CDR3 sequences. The sequenced sample was blood. The receptors were gathered from a human donor with ulcerative colitis or Crohn's disease, or a healthy co-twin of an affected twin (not recorded which). Each CDR3 is given with its conserved first and last residue.

TRBJ2-1 TRBV11-1 CASSRWASSYNEQFF
TRBJ2-1 TRBV5-4 CASSSGLAGSYNEQFF
TRBJ2-5 TRBV15 CATSRDLYEDPQETQYF
TRBJ2-6 TRBV6-2/TRBV6-3 CASSFLGAGANVLTF
TRBJ2-3 TRBV15 CATSRVSGHAITDTQYF
TRBJ2-1 TRBV20-1 CSARVLSPAPYEQFF
TRBJ2-5 TRBV5-1 CASSFRGGEETQYF
TRBJ2-2 TRBV20-1 CSAPGVAGTNTGELFF
TRBJ2-1 TRBV5-5 CASSLETQDNEQFF
TRBJ1-1 TRBV18 CASSLVRVEDTEAFF
TRBJ1-2 TRBV5-1 CASSLAGLGYGYTF
TRBJ1-4 TRBV7-9 CASSLGSPGLFF
TRBJ2-2 TRBV5-6 CASSSPVGSGSYTGELFF
TRBJ2-1 TRBV5-6 CASSLFNRLAKNEQFF
TRBJ2-1 TRBV5-4 CASRGGEEQFF
TRBJ1-1 TRBV10-3 CAISESAQMNTEAFF
TRBJ2-2 TRBV2 CASSVDSLANTGELFF
TRBJ2-7 TRBV24-1 CAKGQGNYEQYF
TRBJ2-7 TRBV28 CASRNSYEQYF
TRBJ2-1 TRBV2 CASSRGAYNEQFF
TRBJ2-1 TRBV30 CAWSVLVGNEQFF
TRBJ2-1 TRBV20-1 CSAPLTDGRLDNEQFF
TRBJ2-1 TRBV12-3/TRBV12-4 CASNPPGGLDNEQFF
TRBJ2-3 TRBV5-1 CDSSLRQHTDTQYF
TRBJ2-7 TRBV6-1 CASSEFYEQYF
TRBJ1-1 TRBV18 CASSPQGTGGTEAFF
TRBJ1-2 TRBV11-2 CASSFGTGTVYGYTF
TRBJ2-5 TRBV15 CATSRDRRSPNSKWKTQYF
TRBJ2-7 TRBV20-1 CSARDGAGNLYEQYF
TRBJ2-2 TRBV19 CASSRLSGSKGELFF
TRBJ2-7 TRBV12-3/TRBV12-4 CASSSAGGPYF
TRBJ2-5 TRBV18 CASSPEETQYF
TRBJ2-1 TRBV18 CASSPLAGGGNEQFF
TRBJ2-1 TRBV29-1 CSAFSSSNPYNEQFF
TRBJ2-5 TRBV5-4 CASSAGLDYQETQYF
TRBJ2-3 TRBV6-2/TRBV6-3 CASSYREGFADTQYF
TRBJ1-3 TRBV24-1 CATSDGQSGNTIYF
TRBJ2-2 TRBV5-8 CASSLGSTGELFF
TRBJ2-1 TRBV29-1 CSVEVAGKDNEQFF
TRBJ2-7 TRBV6-2/TRBV6-3 CASSYSPQNYYEQYF
TRBJ2-7 TRBV10-3 CAISESRTGELYF
TRBJ2-5 TRBV11-1 CASSSLPPGTSGKETQYF
TRBJ1-5 TRBV12-3/TRBV12-4 CASSPSRDREWSNQPQHF
TRBJ2-1 TRBV19 CASNLANEQFF
TRBJ2-1 TRBV4-3 CASSQVFKGADEQFF
TRBJ1-5 TRBV21-1 CASSKYLSTDSNQPQHF
TRBJ2-2 TRBV5-1 CASSRIYGRDANTGELFF
TRBJ2-3 TRBV12-5 CASGPGGSSTDTQYF